Presented here are 20 T cell receptor beta chains from one specimen sequenced in a study of T cells in Graves' hyperthyroidism and ophthalmopathy (dated by TCRdb to the late 2010s). Library creation used multiplex PCR. TCRdb names Illumina HiSeq 2000 as the instrument used. The TCR beta CDR3 regions were amplified from RNA transcripts. For the first round of RT-PCR on the TCR CDR3, the HTBI primer set was used together with the Qiagen OneStep RT-PCR kit. In-frame beta chains were kept once TCRdb had trimmed the public reads at Q25 with fastp and called clones with MiXCR. Each CDR3 protein appears once, grouped with its most common genes and DNA. This sample lists approximately 600,000 distinct CDR3 sequences; less than 25% were detected once. The biggest ten clones account for over 30% of the sample. Sequenced sample: blood. The receptors come from a man under 40 with Graves' ophthalmopathy.

This clonotype was recorded a few times. The chain combines TRBV7-9 with TRBJ2-1; D uncertain. Looked up from germline, CDR1 is SEHNR and CDR2 is FQNEAQ (reference sequence). V lost 1 base to trimming and J lost 5 bases, with 9 bases between them. This CDR3 is built from 14 residues. The CDR3, as DNA: TGTGCCAGCAGCTTAGTTTCGCTGAACAATGAGCAGTTCTTC. Its translation: CASSLVSLNNEQFF. Full variable domain (missing parts from reference TRBV7-9 and TRBJ2-1): DTGVSQNPRHKITKRGQNVTFRCDPISEHNRLYWYRQTLGQGPEFLTYFQNEAQLEKSRLLSDRFSAERPKGSFSTLEIQRTEQGDSAMYLCASSLVSLNNEQFFGPGTRLTVL.

The CDR3 protein is CASRDSAYEQYF. As DNA, the CDR3 is TGTGCCAGCCGGGACAGTGCCTACGAGCAGTACTTC. The chain joins TRBV6-2 or TRBV6-3 to TRBJ2-7; 7 bases align to TRBD1. CDR3 length: 12 amino acids. V dropped 8 bases and J dropped 2; count of bases not matched to a gene: 3. Germline-derived CDR1 and CDR2 are MNHEY and SVGEGT.

This clonotype was recorded at least ten times. This chain joins TRBV28 and TRBJ2-7; 7 nucleotides line up with TRBD1. The CDR3 extends over 15 amino acids. CDR1 is MDHEN and CDR2 is SYDVKM in the germline V gene. With 6 bases clipped from V and 3 bases from J, the junction kept 11 bases outside the gene matches. The CDR3 DNA reads TGTGCCAGCAGACCCCACCGATCAGGGGGCTACGAGCAGTACTTC. Translation: CASRPHRSGGYEQYF. Combining the CDR3 with reference TRBV28 and TRBJ2-7 gives the whole variable domain DVKVTQSSRYLVKRTGEKVFLECVQDMDHENMFWYRQDPGLGLRLIYFSYDVKMKEKGDIPEGYSVSREKKERFSLILESASTNQTSMYLCASRPHRSGGYEQYFGPGTRLTVT.

This chain joins TRBV13 and TRBJ2-7, with D possibly being TRBD2 (6 bases). Trimming took 5 bases from V and 3 from J, leaving 17 bases between them. From germline, CDR1 is PRHDT and CDR2 FYEKMQ (reference sequence). The CDR3 contains 15 residues. CDR3 bases: TGTGCCAGCAGCCTTGGCGGGGACGGGCACTACGAGCAGTACTTC. This codes for CASSLGGDGHYEQYF.

This chain connects TRBV11-2 to TRBJ1-5; 11 nucleotides agree with TRBD1. The CDR3 is 14 residues long. The J segment lost 9 bases and the V segment lost 5 bases, leaving 6 bases of the junction unmatched. Germline V CDR1 and CDR2: SGHAT, FQNNGV. The CDR3 sequence: CASSAGTGGRPQHF. The DNA of the CDR3 is TGTGCCAGCAGCGCCGGGACAGGGGGACGGCCCCAGCATTTT. Variable domain in full (rest from reference TRBV11-2 and TRBJ1-5): EAGVAQSPRYKIIEKRQSVAFWCNPISGHATLYWYQQILGQGPKLLIQFQNNGVVDDSQLPKDRFSAERLKGVDSTLKIQPAKLEDSAVYLCASSAGTGGRPQHFGDGTRLSIL.

This clonotype was counted at least ten times. This chain links TRBV11-2 with TRBJ1-6; D remains ambiguous. The CDR3 has 13 amino acids. V dropped 5 bases and J dropped 9 bases, with 11 bases sitting between them. Germline V gene data show CDR1 as SGHAT and CDR2 as FQNNGV. The CDR3 bases are TGTGCCAGCAGCCCTCGGTTTACTTCACCCCTCCACTTT. Residues: CASSPRFTSPLHF.

The rearrangement links TRBV24-1 to TRBJ2-1; tentative D call: TRBD2 (5 bases). Germline CDR1 reads KGHDR; CDR2 reads SFDVKD. The CDR3 has 13 amino acids. V was trimmed by 8 bases and J by 5 bases, leaving 12 bases between them. In DNA form, the CDR3 reads TGTGCCACCACCCCGGGGAGCGACAATGAGCAGTTCTTC. Its translation is CATTPGSDNEQFF.

J is TRBJ2-1 and V is TRBV29-1, with TRBD2 matching 16 bases. The CDR3 has 15 amino acids. J gave up 9 bases and V 7 bases, and 9 bases lay outside the gene matches. Germline CDR1 SQVTM, CDR2 ANQGSEA. For the CDR3, the DNA is TGCAGCGCCACGGGACTAGCGGGAGGGCGGGTTGAGCAGTTCTTC. The encoded protein is CSATGLAGGRVEQFF.

This clonotype has only a few counts. The gene calls are TRBV11-2 and TRBJ2-3, with D unclear. The V and J ends lost 1 base and 3 bases respectively, with 5 bases between them. Germline V CDR1 and CDR2: SGHAT, FQNNGV. This CDR3 region has 13 residues. DNA of the CDR3: TGTGCCAGCAGCTTAGTAGAGACAGATACGCAGTATTTT. This translates into CASSLVETDTQYF.

This clonotype was recorded at least ten times. This chain joins TRBV7-3 and TRBJ2-3; D is tentatively TRBD1 or TRBD2 (5 bases each). V was clipped by 5 bases and J by 2 bases, with 14 bases between them. Germline loops: CDR1 SGHTA, CDR2 FQGTGA. The CDR3 is 15 amino acids. This chain's CDR3 is CASSAGTGYTDTQYF. CDR3 DNA: TGTGCCAGCAGCGCCGGGACGGGTTACACAGATACGCAGTATTTT.

The rearrangement links TRBV7-9 to TRBJ2-5; D unclear. Germline V gives CDR1 SEHNR, CDR2 FQNEAQ (reference sequence). The CDR3 covers 17 residues. The V gene lost 1 base and the J gene lost 2 bases, with 17 bases spanning the gap. CDR3 sequence reads: CASSLGGAALPQETQYF. CDR3 bases: TGTGCCAGCAGCTTAGGCGGTGCGGCCCTCCCGCAAGAGACCCAGTACTTC.

This chain links TRBV10-3 with TRBJ1-1; no definite D call. CDR1 is ENHRY, CDR2 SYGVKD, per germline. The CDR3 extends over 12 amino acids. The V and J ends lost 8 bases and 1 base respectively, with 8 bases between them. The CDR3 region has the DNA TGTGCCATCCGGGTGGGGAACACTGAAGCTTTCTTT. It yields the protein CAIRVGNTEAFF.

This clonotype has at least ten counts. The V call is TRBV5-1, the J call TRBJ2-7; 8 bases agree with TRBD2. The CDR3 extends over 11 amino acids. Germline V gives CDR1 SGHRS, CDR2 YFSETQ. J gave up 9 bases and V 5 bases, and 4 bases lay outside the gene matches. The CDR3 is CASSSGLAQYF. CDR3 DNA: TGCGCCAGCAGTTCTGGACTAGCGCAGTACTTC.

This chain links TRBV6-1 with TRBJ1-1; D unresolved. This CDR3 has 14 residues. CDR1 is MNHNS and CDR2 is SASEGT in the germline V gene. V lost 0 bases, J lost 3 bases, and 8 bases lay in between. This chain's CDR3 is CASSEAPGDTEAFF. The CDR3 DNA sequence: TGTGCCAGCAGTGAAGCTCCTGGGGACACTGAAGCTTTCTTT.

Only a few counts were recorded for this clonotype. The V call is TRBV24-1, the J call TRBJ2-5, with TRBD2 matching 7 bases. With V trimmed by 3 bases and J by 1 base, 4 bases remained unmatched. In germline, CDR1 is KGHDR, CDR2 SFDVKD. The length of the CDR3 is 15 residues. The CDR3 sequence: CATSDRSGPQETQYF. In nucleotides, the CDR3 is TGTGCCACCAGTGATCGTAGCGGGCCCCAAGAGACCCAGTACTTC.

This clonotype was found many times. The chain recombines TRBV11-2 with TRBJ2-7; D call uncertain. CDR3 length: 13 amino acids. CDR1 and CDR2 (germline): SGHAT, FQNNGV. V lost 5 bases to trimming and J lost 1 base, with 9 bases between them. CDR3: CASSRRTSYEQYF. In nucleotides, the CDR3 is TGTGCCAGCAGCAGACGGACGTCCTACGAGCAGTACTTC.

This clonotype was picked up a small number of times. V usage is TRBV6-1 and J usage is TRBJ1-2, with D possibly TRBD1 on 5 matching bases. Per germline, CDR1 MNHNS and CDR2 SASEGT. This CDR3 spans 14 amino acids. With 7 bases removed from V and 4 bases from J, the gap between germline ends came to 16 bases. The CDR3 region is CASTPTAAPYGYTF. In DNA, the CDR3 is TGTGCCAGCACACCGACAGCCGCCCCCTATGGCTACACCTTC.

The sample holds many counts of this clonotype. V usage is TRBV11-2 and J usage is TRBJ1-1, with D unclear. There are 14 residues in the CDR3. The V gene's germline CDR1 is SGHAT and CDR2 FQNNGV. With 3 bases removed from V and 1 base from J, the gap between germline ends came to 9 bases. The CDR3 reads CASSLSRTNTEAFF. The DNA of the CDR3 is TGTGCCAGCAGCTTGTCCAGAACGAACACTGAAGCTTTCTTT.

This chain uses TRBV18 with TRBJ2-3, with D hard to call. This CDR3 comprises 14 residues. Germline CDR1 and CDR2: KGHSH and LQKENI. With 2 bases removed from V and 1 base from J, the gap between germline ends came to 7 bases. CDR3: CASSPKRGTDTQYF. The CDR3 DNA follows: TGTGCCAGCTCACCAAAACGGGGCACAGATACGCAGTATTTT.

The table lists this clonotype with many counts. The chain combines TRBV10-3 with TRBJ2-7, with a weak D call TRBD1 (6 bases). The CDR3 contains 13 residues. CDR1 and CDR2 from the germline V gene are ENHRY and SYGVKD. The ends were cut back, 6 bases at V and 4 bases at J, with 13 bases in the middle. Written as DNA, the CDR3 is TGTGCCATCAGCGGAAATACAGGGTACGAGCAGTACTTC. It codes for CAISGNTGYEQYF.